This T cell receptor beta chain was found in a study of technical replicates of blood from a handful of donors. This CDR3 region has 13 residues. The trim removed 6 bases at V and 4 bases at J, leaving 4 bases unmatched. The germline gives CDR1 MDHEN, CDR2 SYDVKM. Here immunoSEQ multiplex PCR was the method, and the copy in TCRdb shows in-frame clones only, minus some. The data contain around 72,000 clones, roughly 91% of them seen just once; the ten biggest clones take up 0.35% to 0.4%. This clone was detected only once. The source is a human donor in good health. Some clones in this sample may be carry-over from other donors' samples. Sequences were obtained from T cells isolated from PBMCs. The rearrangement links TRBV28 to TRBJ1-1; 8 bases map to TRBD1. Written as DNA, the CDR3 is TGTGCCAGCAGATCCGACAGGGGCACTGAAGCTTTCTTT. Protein: CASRSDRGTEAFF.